This TCR beta chain appears in the sequencing data of a study of blood T cell repertoires in COVID-19. Authors' data handling: Amplification of reference gene primers was used by the study to estimate nucleated cell counts. Clones were sequenced by immunoSEQ multiplex PCR, and TCRdb holds only the in-frame ones, with some missing. Clonal size and the V and J genes are those of that table, whereas D and trimming came from the DNA. The table includes roughly 75,000 clones, 75% to 95% detected once. The count of this clone is one. This CDR3 contains 15 residues. V lost 5 bases to trimming and J lost 5 bases; unmatched junction nucleotides: 11. Germline V gene data show CDR1 as LNHDA and CDR2 as SQIVND (reference sequence).

The receptor's source is a human donor in a cohort sampled during active COVID-19. Sequencing was performed on peripheral blood. The V and J genes are TRBV19 and TRBJ2-5; 7 bases match TRBD1. CDR3 sequence: CASSPTGATPETQYF. CDR3 DNA: TGTGCCAGTAGTCCTACAGGGGCGACCCCGGAGACCCAGTACTTC. Variable domain in full (rest from reference TRBV19 and TRBJ2-5): DGGITQSPKYLFRKEGQNVTLSCEQNLNHDAMYWYRQDPGQGLRLIYYSQIVNDFQKGDIAEGYSVSREKKESFPLTVTSAQKNPTAFYLCASSPTGATPETQYFGPGTRLLVL.